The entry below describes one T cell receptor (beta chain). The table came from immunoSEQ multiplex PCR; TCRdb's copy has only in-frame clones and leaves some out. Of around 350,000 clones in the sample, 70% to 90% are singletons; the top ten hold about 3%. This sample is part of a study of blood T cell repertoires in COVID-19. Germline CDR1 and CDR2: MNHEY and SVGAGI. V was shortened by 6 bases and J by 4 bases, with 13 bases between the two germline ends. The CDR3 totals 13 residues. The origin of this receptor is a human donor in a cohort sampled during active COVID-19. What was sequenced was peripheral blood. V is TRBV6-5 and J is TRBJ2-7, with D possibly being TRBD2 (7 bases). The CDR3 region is CASSRGGQYEQYF. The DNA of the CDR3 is TGTGCCAGCAGCCGCGGGGGACAATACGAGCAGTACTTC.